One and the same sample provided the 24 T cell receptor beta chains below, sequenced in a study of blood T cell repertoires in COVID-19. Libraries were prepared by immunoSEQ multiplex PCR; TCRdb keeps only in-frame clonotypes and omits some of them. The table lists 80,000 to 95,000 clones, around four fifths of them singletons. The specimen was peripheral blood. The receptors were sampled from a woman aged 80 or over with acute or convalescent COVID-19.

The chain uses TRBV9 and TRBJ2-3, with 7 bases identical to TRBD1. CDR1 is SGDLS, CDR2 YYNGEE, per germline. Trimming removed 3 bases from V and 5 bases from J; junction bases left unmatched: 6. The CDR3 has 14 residues. DNA of the CDR3: TGTGCCAGCAGCGCCGACAGGGCAGTAGATACGCAGTATTTT. Encoded protein: CASSADRAVDTQYF. Based on the CDR3 plus reference TRBV9 and TRBJ2-3, the full variable domain is DSGVTQTPKHLITATGQRVTLRCSPRSGDLSVYWYQQSLDQGLQFLIQYYNGEERAKGNILERFSAQQFPDLHSELNLSSLELGDSALYFCASSADRAVDTQYFGPGTRLTVL.

With respect to this clone: This sample also contains other DNA sequences that code for the same CDR3. The chain has TRBV6-5 and TRBJ1-5, with 10 bases matching TRBD1. The V segment lost 0 bases and the J segment 2 bases; nucleotides outside the gene matches: 1. The germline V gene encodes CDR1 MNHEY and CDR2 SVGAGI. The CDR3 sequence is 16 residues long. The CDR3 loop is CASSYSGTGGNQPQHF. The CDR3, as DNA: TGTGCCAGCAGTTACTCGGGGACAGGGGGCAATCAGCCCCAGCATTTT.

This chain joins TRBV4-1 and TRBJ2-1; 8 bases fit TRBD2. Germline CDR1 reads MGHRA; CDR2 reads YSYEKL. The CDR3 runs to 18 residues. V lost 0 bases and J lost 0; bases outside the gene matches: 7. For the CDR3, the DNA is TGCGCCAGCAGCCAAGATGACCAAAGCGGGAGCTCCTACAATGAGCAGTTCTTC. Encoded protein: CASSQDDQSGSSYNEQFF.

The J gene is TRBJ1-5, the V gene TRBV7-8; no firm D call. V was clipped by 5 bases and J by 9 bases, with 14 bases between them. The CDR3 is 13 amino acids. CDR1 is SGHVS, CDR2 FQNEAQ, per germline. The CDR3 sequence: CASSPEGHPPQHF. The DNA of the CDR3 is TGTGCCAGCAGCCCGGAGGGTCATCCGCCCCAGCATTTT.

V gene TRBV7-9 combines with J gene TRBJ2-5; no firm D call. The V end lost 7 bases, the J end lost 8 bases, and 14 bases lay between the germline ends. This CDR3 is 12 amino acids long. The germline V gene encodes CDR1 SEHNR and CDR2 FQNEAQ (reference sequence). In DNA, the CDR3 is TGTGCCAGCACGTACGAAAGAGGCACCCAGTACTTC. As protein: CASTYERGTQYF.

The genes are TRBV7-9 and TRBJ2-7; D possibly corresponds to TRBD1 (7 bases). Trimming took off 1 base at V and 5 bases at J, with 15 bases between the two ends. Germline V gene lookup returns CDR1 SEHNR and CDR2 FQNEAQ (reference sequence). The length of the CDR3 is 15 residues. The CDR3 here is CASSLGGDSRDEQYF. CDR3 nucleotide sequence: TGTGCCAGCAGCTTAGGGGGGGACAGTAGGGACGAGCAGTACTTC.

This clone occurred a few times. The V and J genes are TRBV7-2 and TRBJ1-5; D call uncertain. The CDR3 is made up of 13 amino acids. The V end was cut by 1 base, the J end by 4 bases, with 5 bases between. Per the germline V gene, CDR1 is SGHTA and CDR2 is FQGNSA. CDR3 residues: CASSLGQNQPQHF. CDR3 DNA sequence: TGTGCCAGCAGCTTAGGGCAGAATCAGCCCCAGCATTTT.

The V call is TRBV30, the J call TRBJ2-7; D possibly corresponds to TRBD1 (6 bases). The CDR3 length is 12 residues. V dropped 5 bases and J dropped 7 bases, with 15 bases sitting between them. Germline assignment: CDR1 GTSNPN and CDR2 SVGIG (reference sequence). This CDR3 is CAWGQFSREQYF. CDR3 nucleotides: TGTGCCTGGGGACAGTTCTCTAGGGAGCAGTACTTC.

A single count supports this clone. This sequence joins TRBV6-4 and TRBJ1-1; D is uncertain. This CDR3 region has 13 residues. The germline V gene encodes CDR1 MRHNA and CDR2 SNTAGT. Deletions cut 4 bases from V and 1 base from J, with 7 bases between. CDR3 protein: CASSATPNTEAFF. The CDR3 bases are TGTGCCAGCAGTGCCACACCGAACACTGAAGCTTTCTTT.

This clone has ten or more counts. V gene TRBV5-1 combines with J gene TRBJ2-1, with 10 nucleotides matching TRBD2. CDR1 SGHRS and CDR2 YFSETQ come from the germline V gene. Germline trimming cut 3 bases from V and 6 bases from J; bases unmatched to any gene: 6. This CDR3 contains 15 residues. The chain's CDR3 is CASSSWTSGTNEQFF. CDR3 bases: TGCGCCAGCAGCTCGTGGACTAGCGGAACCAATGAGCAGTTCTTC.

V usage is TRBV6-5 and J usage is TRBJ2-2; TRBD2 might be the D (7 bases). From germline, CDR1 is MNHEY and CDR2 SVGAGI. V lost 6 bases to trimming and J lost 7 bases, with 15 bases between them. CDR3 length: 14 residues. In DNA, the CDR3 is TGTGCCAGCAGGGCGGGGGCGCAGGGCGGGGAGCTGTTTTTT. Translating it yields CASRAGAQGGELFF.

The V call is TRBV4-3, the J call TRBJ2-7, with 10 bases matching TRBD2. V gave up 0 bases and J gave up 2 bases; unmatched junction bases: 10. The CDR3 covers 18 residues. Germline CDR1 and CDR2: LGHNA and YSLEER. CDR3 in amino acids: CASSQEATSGNMAYEQYF. CDR3 in DNA: TGCGCCAGCAGCCAAGAGGCAACTAGCGGGAACATGGCCTACGAGCAGTACTTC.

The V and J genes are TRBV28 and TRBJ2-1; no definite D call. Germline CDR1 is MDHEN and CDR2 is SYDVKM. This CDR3 region has 11 residues. V lost 4 bases and J lost 13, with 11 bases in between. CDR3 nucleotides: TGTGCCAGCAGTTCCCTGTCTGTCCAGTTCTTC. It translates to CASSSLSVQFF. Together with reference TRBV28 and TRBJ2-1, the CDR3 gives the full variable domain: DVKVTQSSRYLVKRTGEKVFLECVQDMDHENMFWYRQDPGLGLRLIYFSYDVKMKEKGDIPEGYSVSREKKERFSLILESASTNQTSMYLCASSSLSVQFFGPGTRLTVL.

The chain joins TRBV10-3 to TRBJ2-4; 8 positions match TRBD1. The CDR3 runs 15 residues. Germline CDR1 reads ENHRY; CDR2 reads SYGVKD. After removal of 3 bases from V and 11 bases from J, the junction contained 12 bases not matched to a gene. The CDR3 DNA reads TGTGCCATCAGTGAACTGAACGGGGACAGGAGACTTCAGTACTTC. Encoded protein: CAISELNGDRRLQYF.

The J gene is TRBJ1-2, the V gene TRBV3-1 (or the pseudogene TRBV3-2); D is perhaps TRBD1 (5 bases). Looked up from germline, CDR1 is LGHDT and CDR2 is YNNKEL (reference sequence). CDR3 length equals 16 residues. V lost 1 base, J lost 6 bases, and 18 bases lay in between. The CDR3 coding sequence is TGTGCCAGCAGCCAAGCCCTCGCCAGGAGGGGTAATGGCTACACCTTC. Its translation: CASSQALARRGNGYTF.

The chain employs TRBV6-5 and TRBJ2-3; D gene ambiguous. Per the germline V gene, CDR1 is MNHEY and CDR2 is SVGAGI. The CDR3 is made up of 15 amino acids. Trimming pared 0 bases from V and 1 base from J, leaving 8 bases between. This chain's CDR3 is CASSYSMAGTDTQYF. CDR3 DNA sequence: TGTGCCAGCAGTTACTCGATGGCGGGCACAGATACGCAGTATTTT.

The V gene is TRBV7-9, the J gene TRBJ1-4, with D possibly matching TRBD1 (5 bases). Deletions cut 4 bases from V and 3 bases from J, with 15 bases between. This CDR3 region has 16 residues. Per germline, CDR1 SEHNR and CDR2 FQNEAQ (reference sequence). This CDR3 is CASSSDKTVPNEKLFF. DNA of the CDR3: TGTGCCAGCAGCTCCGATAAGACAGTGCCTAATGAAAAACTGTTTTTT.

Only one count was recorded for this clone. The gene calls are TRBV6-1 and TRBJ2-1, with 11 nucleotides matching TRBD2. V trimming: 3 bases; J trimming: 4 bases; junction bases outside the gene matches: 2. The germline V gene encodes CDR1 MNHNS and CDR2 SASEGT. The CDR3 is 15 residues long. This CDR3 is CASSESSGGYNEQFF. The CDR3 nucleotides read TGTGCCAGCAGTGAGTCTAGCGGGGGGTACAATGAGCAGTTCTTC.

The rearrangement links TRBV27 to TRBJ1-4; TRBD1 might be the D (5 bases). The CDR3 covers 13 residues. Trimming cost V 8 bases and J 8 bases, with 15 bases left between them. Germline CDR1 is MNHEY and CDR2 is SMNVEV (reference sequence). The chain's CDR3 is CASPRRVEEKLFF. The CDR3 DNA is TGTGCCAGCCCGCGCAGGGTGGAGGAAAAACTGTTTTTT.

The chain uses TRBV27 and TRBJ2-7; 7 bases line up with TRBD2. Trimming took 8 bases from V and 6 from J; bases not matched to a gene: 7. The CDR3 has 12 residues. From germline, CDR1 is MNHEY and CDR2 SMNVEV (reference sequence). The CDR3: CASSPRGVEQYF. Here the CDR3 DNA reads TGTGCCAGCTCCCCTCGGGGGGTCGAGCAGTACTTC.

V usage is TRBV4-1 and J usage is TRBJ2-5, with a tentative D call TRBD1 (5 bases). The CDR3 has 13 residues. Trimming removed 5 bases from V and 4 bases from J, with 11 bases in between. Per germline, CDR1 MGHRA and CDR2 YSYEKL. CDR3 region: CASSSRQLETQYF. DNA for the CDR3: TGCGCCAGCAGCTCGCGACAGTTAGAGACCCAGTACTTC.

The sample holds one count of this clone. A read error may produce the germline difference seen at one junction end. The chain couples TRBV27 to TRBJ1-6, with TRBD1 matching 9 bases. CDR1 and CDR2 from the germline V gene are MNHEY and SMNVEV (reference sequence). This CDR3 is built from 17 residues. CDR3 sequence (DNA): TGTGCCAGCAGTTCGCCCTCGGGACAGGGAAATTATTCACTCCTCCACTTT. Protein: CASSSPSGQGNYSLLHF.

This sequence joins TRBV25-1 and TRBJ1-2, with 7 bases that match TRBD1. The germline V gene has CDR1 MGHDK and CDR2 SYGVNS. The CDR3 extends over 15 amino acids. Unmatched junction bases numbered 8, after V lost 3 bases and J lost 4 bases. CDR3 nucleotide sequence: TGTGCCAGCAGTGACGCCGACAGGGTCCGCTATGGCTACACCTTC. Amino acid sequence: CASSDADRVRYGYTF.

There are a few counts of this clone. This chain connects TRBV6-5 to TRBJ2-5; maybe TRBD2 (6 bases). V lost 0 bases and J lost 0, with 8 bases in between. This CDR3 contains 15 residues. Germline V CDR1 and CDR2: MNHEY, SVGAGI. The DNA for the CDR3 is TGTGCCAGCAGTTACTCTGCGGGGAACCAAGAGACCCAGTACTTC. As protein: CASSYSAGNQETQYF.